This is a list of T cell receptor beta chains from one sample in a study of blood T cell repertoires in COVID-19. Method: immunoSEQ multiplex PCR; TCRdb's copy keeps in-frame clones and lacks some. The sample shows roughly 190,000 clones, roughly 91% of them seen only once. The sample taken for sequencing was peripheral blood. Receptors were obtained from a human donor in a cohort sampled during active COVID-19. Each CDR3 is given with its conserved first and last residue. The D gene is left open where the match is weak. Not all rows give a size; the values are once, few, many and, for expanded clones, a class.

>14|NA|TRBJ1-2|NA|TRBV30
CAWSVGSSNYGYTF
TGTGCCTGGAGTGTTGGCAGTTCTAACTATGGCTACACCTTC
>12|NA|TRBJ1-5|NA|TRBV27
CASSMSNQPQHF
TGTGCCAGCAGTATGAGTAACCAGCCCCAGCATTTT
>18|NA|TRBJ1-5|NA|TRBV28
CASSPPGGASYSNQPQHF
TGTGCCAGCAGCCCACCGGGGGGCGCTTCGTATAGCAATCAGCCCCAGCATTTT
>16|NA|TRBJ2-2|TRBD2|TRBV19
CASSTPGGRRGGELFF
TGTGCCAGTAGTACCCCTGGCGGGAGGAGGGGTGGGGAGCTGTTTTTT
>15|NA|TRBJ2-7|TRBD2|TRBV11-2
CASSLAGTSSYEQYF
TGTGCCAGCAGCTTAGCCGGGACTAGCTCCTACGAGCAGTACTTC
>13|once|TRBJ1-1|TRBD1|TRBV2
CAGQGGTNTEAFF
TGTGCCGGCCAGGGGGGAACGAACACTGAAGCTTTCTTT
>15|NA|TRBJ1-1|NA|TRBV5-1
CASRDDGQPNTEAFF
TGCGCCAGCAGAGATGATGGACAGCCGAACACTGAAGCTTTCTTT
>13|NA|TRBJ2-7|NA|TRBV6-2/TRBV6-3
CASSRQGGHEQYF
TGTGCCAGCAGTCGACAGGGAGGCCACGAGCAGTACTTC
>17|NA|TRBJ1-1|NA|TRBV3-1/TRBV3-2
CASSQTSFRGQNTEAFF
TGTGCCAGCAGCCAAACATCATTCCGGGGTCAGAACACTGAAGCTTTCTTT
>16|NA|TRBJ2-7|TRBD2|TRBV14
CASSQGVRAGVDEQYF
TGTGCCAGCAGCCAAGGTGTGCGAGCGGGAGTGGACGAGCAGTACTTC
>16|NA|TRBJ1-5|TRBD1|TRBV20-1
CSASVRQGVGNQPQHF
TGCAGTGCTAGTGTCCGACAGGGGGTAGGTAATCAGCCCCAGCATTTT
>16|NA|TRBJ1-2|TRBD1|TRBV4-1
CASSRITEGQGDGYTF
TGCGCCAGCAGCCGAATAACCGAGGGACAGGGAGATGGCTACACCTTC
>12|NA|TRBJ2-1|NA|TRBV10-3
CATSIRGSPEFF
TGTGCCACGTCAATCAGGGGCTCCCCCGAGTTCTTC
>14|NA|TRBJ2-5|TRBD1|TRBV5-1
CASSFDRGQETQYF
TGCGCCAGCAGCTTCGACAGGGGGCAAGAGACCCAGTACTTC
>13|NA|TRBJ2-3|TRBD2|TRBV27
CASSPSGADTQYF
TGTGCCAGCAGTCCTAGCGGGGCAGATACGCAGTATTTT
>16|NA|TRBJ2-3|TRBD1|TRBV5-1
CASSLAGTASTDTQYF
TGCGCCAGCAGCTTGGCCGGGACAGCTAGCACAGATACGCAGTATTTT
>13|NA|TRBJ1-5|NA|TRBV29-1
CSVQSGDYQPQHF
TGCAGCGTCCAGTCCGGCGACTATCAGCCCCAGCATTTT
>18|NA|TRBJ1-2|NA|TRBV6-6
CASRRETGLRVNDYGYTF
TGTGCCAGCAGACGAGAAACAGGGCTTAGGGTTAACGACTATGGCTACACCTTC
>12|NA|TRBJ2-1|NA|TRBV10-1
CASSENLAAVFF
TGCGCCAGCAGTGAAAACTTGGCTGCGGTGTTCTTC
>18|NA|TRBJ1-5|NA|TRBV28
CASSFPLDRRDSNQPQHF
TGTGCCAGCAGTTTCCCTCTCGACAGGAGAGATAGCAATCAGCCCCAGCATTTT
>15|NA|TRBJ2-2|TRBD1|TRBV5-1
CASSLPGGDTGELFF
TGCGCCAGCAGCTTGCCAGGGGGTGACACCGGGGAGCTGTTTTTT
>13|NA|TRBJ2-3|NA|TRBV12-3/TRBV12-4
CASRSDSSDTQYF
TGTGCCAGCAGGTCTGACAGTTCAGATACGCAGTATTTT
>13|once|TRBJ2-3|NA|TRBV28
CASEAGSTDTQYF
TGTGCCAGCGAAGCGGGTAGCACAGATACGCAGTATTTT
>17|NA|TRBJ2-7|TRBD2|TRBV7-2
CASSFKGLAASSYEQYF
TGTGCCAGCAGCTTCAAGGGACTAGCGGCTAGCTCCTACGAGCAGTACTTC